The rows below give T cell receptor beta chains drawn from one sample of a study of cytomegalovirus exposure and HLA in healthy donors. Here immunoSEQ multiplex PCR was the method, and the copy in TCRdb shows in-frame clones only, minus some. The profile shows 85,000 to 120,000 clones, around 82% of them singletons. The sequenced sample consisted of PBMCs. The receptors originated from a man between 45 and 60 years old in good health and CMV-seronegative. Each CDR3 is given with its conserved first and last residue. D genes are given only for firm matches. Size values are once, few and many counts, or a class for expanded clones, and some rows have none.

D: NA; size: NA; J: TRBJ1-1; V: TRBV27; DNA: TGTGCCAGCAGTCTCATTGAGGGGAATTTGAGGGGGTCTGAAGCTTTCTTT; CDR3: CASSLIEGNLRGSEAFF
D: NA; size: few; J: TRBJ1-1; V: TRBV7-2; DNA: TGTGCCAGCAGCACCGGACATTCCGCTGAAGCTTTCTTT; CDR3: CASSTGHSAEAFF
D: NA; size: NA; J: TRBJ2-1; V: TRBV4-1; DNA: TGCGCCAGCAGCCAAGATCGTGTAGAAAATGAGCAGTTCTTC; CDR3: CASSQDRVENEQFF
D: NA; size: NA; J: TRBJ1-1; V: TRBV30; DNA: TGTGCCTGGACAGGTCGCGGGAGGACTGAAGCTTTCTTT; CDR3: CAWTGRGRTEAFF
D: NA; size: NA; J: TRBJ1-1; V: TRBV10-3; DNA: TGTGCCGCGGGACTCTCCGAGAACACTGAAGCTTTCTTT; CDR3: CAAGLSENTEAFF
D: NA; size: once; J: TRBJ1-5; V: TRBV10-3; DNA: TGTGCCATCAGGGGGACCAGGGAGGGGCCCCAGCATTTC; CDR3: CAIRGTREGPQHF
D: TRBD1; size: NA; J: TRBJ1-4; V: TRBV7-2; DNA: TGTGCCAGCAGCACCGGACAGGGTAGTGAAAAACTGTTTTTT; CDR3: CASSTGQGSEKLFF
D: TRBD1; size: NA; J: TRBJ1-6; V: TRBV11-2; DNA: TGTGCCAGCAGCCAGCAATGGGACAGGGGTAATTCACCCCTCCACTTT; CDR3: CASSQQWDRGNSPLHF
D: NA; size: NA; J: TRBJ1-4; V: TRBV19; DNA: TGTGCCAGTAGTCTGACCCGGGGTGAAAAACTGTTTTTT; CDR3: CASSLTRGEKLFF
D: TRBD1; size: few; J: TRBJ1-5; V: TRBV2; DNA: TGTGCCAGCAGCCTACAGGGGCTCGTTCAGCCCCAGCATTTT; CDR3: CASSLQGLVQPQHF
D: TRBD1; size: NA; J: TRBJ1-4; V: TRBV27; DNA: TGTGCCAGCACCCCGACAGGGCTTAATGAAAAACTGTTTTTT; CDR3: CASTPTGLNEKLFF
D: NA; size: NA; J: TRBJ2-1; V: TRBV18; DNA: TGTGCCAGCTCACGTACAGGCCCCAGTAAGGTTGAGCAGTTCTTC; CDR3: CASSRTGPSKVEQFF
D: NA; size: NA; J: TRBJ2-2; V: TRBV7-6; DNA: TGTGCCAGCAGCCCCGGGAGAAGAACCGGGGAGCTGTTTTTT; CDR3: CASSPGRRTGELFF